This passage covers 29 T cell receptor beta chains from one sample sequenced in a study of blood T cell repertoires in COVID-19. The method was immunoSEQ multiplex PCR; TCRdb's version includes in-frame clones alone and lacks a portion of them. Here the sample spans 250,000 to 300,000 clones, 83% being singletons. Material for sequencing was peripheral blood. These TCRs come from a man between 60 and 75 years old who had recovered from COVID-19.

The rearrangement links TRBV5-1 to TRBJ2-7, with D perhaps TRBD1 (6 bases). Per the germline V gene, CDR1 is SGHRS and CDR2 is YFSETQ. The CDR3 spans 13 residues. Trimming stripped 4 bases from V and 2 bases from J, with 10 bases between. Here the CDR3 reads CASSPDRPYEQYF. The CDR3 coding sequence is TGCGCCAGCAGCCCGGACAGACCCTACGAGCAGTACTTC.

The chain links TRBV18 to TRBJ2-5, with 12 bases that match TRBD2. CDR1 KGHSH and CDR2 LQKENI come from the germline V gene. The V segment lost 4 bases and the J segment 4 bases; nucleotides outside the gene matches: 4. This CDR3 is 15 amino acids long. The CDR3 loop reads CASSQILAGGETQYF. CDR3 sequence (DNA): TGTGCCAGCTCACAAATACTAGCGGGAGGAGAGACCCAGTACTTC.

The sample holds a few counts of this clone. The chain combines TRBV7-8 with TRBJ2-5; D might be TRBD2 (5 bases). CDR1 and CDR2 from the germline V gene are SGHVS and FQNEAQ. V shed 1 base and J shed 4 bases, with 10 bases lying between them. The CDR3 extends over 14 amino acids. DNA for the CDR3: TGTGCCAGCAGCTTAGGCGCGGGCGGAGAGACCCAGTACTTC. It codes for CASSLGAGGETQYF.

In the case of this clone: The sample carries other DNA sequences with the same CDR3. V gene TRBV7-9 combines with J gene TRBJ2-7; 11 bases fit TRBD1. V lost 5 bases to trimming and J lost 5 bases; unmatched junction nucleotides: 5. This CDR3 spans 14 amino acids. The germline CDR1 and CDR2 sequences are SEHNR and FQNEAQ (reference sequence). CDR3 protein: CASSPGQGANEQYF. CDR3 DNA: TGTGCCAGCAGCCCAGGACAGGGGGCAAACGAGCAGTACTTC. Together with reference TRBV7-9 and TRBJ2-7, the CDR3 gives the full variable domain: DTGVSQNPRHKITKRGQNVTFRCDPISEHNRLYWYRQTLGQGPEFLTYFQNEAQLEKSRLLSDRFSAERPKGSFSTLEIQRTEQGDSAMYLCASSPGQGANEQYFGPGTRLTVT.

The V call is TRBV29-1, the J call TRBJ1-1; weak D call: TRBD1 (6 bases). This CDR3 has 17 residues. V shed 6 bases and J shed 4 bases, with 27 bases lying between them. Germline CDR1 reads SQVTM; CDR2 reads ANQGSEA. CDR3 DNA sequence: TGCAGCGTGTATCCCCGGGACATCATGATGGGGACCACTGAAGCTTTCTTT. Amino acids: CSVYPRDIMMGTTEAFF.

The V and J genes are TRBV3-1 (or the pseudogene TRBV3-2) and TRBJ1-5; weak D call: TRBD1 (6 bases). V dropped 4 bases and J dropped 4 bases, with 11 bases sitting between them. The germline V gene has CDR1 LGHDT and CDR2 YNNKEL (reference sequence). The CDR3 has 14 residues. The CDR3 nucleotides read TGTGCCAGCAGCCTAGGGGGTAGAAATCAGCCCCAGCATTTT. It codes for CASSLGGRNQPQHF.

The V call is TRBV19, the J call TRBJ1-2, with unresolved D. V was clipped by 6 bases and J by 4 bases, with 12 bases between them. The germline V gene has CDR1 LNHDA and CDR2 SQIVND (reference sequence). The CDR3 runs 13 residues. The CDR3 nucleotides read TGTGCCAGTAGCAAAGAAGGAGTCTATGGCTACACCTTC. The encoded protein is CASSKEGVYGYTF.

The chain employs TRBV5-1 and TRBJ2-5, with a weak D call TRBD1 (6 bases). V was trimmed by 1 base and J by 4 bases, leaving 17 bases between them. CDR3 length equals 16 residues. Germline CDR1 SGHRS, CDR2 YFSETQ. CDR3 loop: CASSLTGSGSGETQYF. The CDR3 DNA sequence: TGCGCCAGCAGCTTGACAGGGTCGGGCTCCGGAGAGACCCAGTACTTC. Complete variable domain (other parts from reference TRBV5-1 and TRBJ2-5): KAGVTQTPRYLIKTRGQQVTLSCSPISGHRSVSWYQQTPGQGLQFLFEYFSETQRNKGNFPGRFSGRQFSNSRSEMNVSTLELGDSALYLCASSLTGSGSGETQYFGPGTRLLVL.

V is TRBV7-9 and J is TRBJ2-1, with a tentative D call TRBD2 (6 bases). The CDR3 runs 15 residues. CDR1 is SEHNR and CDR2 is FQNEAQ in the germline V gene (reference sequence). V was shortened by 5 bases and J by 2 bases, with 13 bases between the two germline ends. CDR3 amino acids: CASSPRGLTYNEQFF. The CDR3 DNA is TGTGCCAGCAGCCCACGGGGACTTACCTACAATGAGCAGTTCTTC. Full variable domain (missing parts from reference TRBV7-9 and TRBJ2-1): DTGVSQNPRHKITKRGQNVTFRCDPISEHNRLYWYRQTLGQGPEFLTYFQNEAQLEKSRLLSDRFSAERPKGSFSTLEIQRTEQGDSAMYLCASSPRGLTYNEQFFGPGTRLTVL.

The V call is TRBV2, the J call TRBJ2-3; D possibly corresponds to TRBD1 (6 bases). Looked up from germline, CDR1 is SNHLY and CDR2 is FYNNEI. This CDR3 spans 15 amino acids. Between the trimmed V and J ends, which lost 2 bases and 4 bases, there was a span of 13 bases. The chain's CDR3 is CASSESLGAADTQYF. DNA of the CDR3: TGTGCCAGCAGTGAAAGTTTGGGGGCGGCAGATACGCAGTATTTT.

This chain joins TRBV10-1 and TRBJ2-3; D call uncertain. Between the trimmed V and J ends, which lost 3 bases and 1 base, there was a span of 5 bases. This CDR3 comprises 13 residues. Germline V gene sequence: CDR1 WNHNN, CDR2 SYGVQD (reference sequence). CDR3 DNA sequence: TGCGCCAGCAGTGACGGTGGCACAGATACGCAGTATTTT. It is translated as CASSDGGTDTQYF.

The chain employs TRBV5-4 and TRBJ2-1; TRBD2 matches at 7 bases. Trimming took 0 bases from V and 8 from J; bases not matched to a gene: 5. The CDR3 totals 14 residues. Germline V gives CDR1 SGHNT, CDR2 YYREEE (reference sequence). The CDR3 loop is CASSLAGGRDEQFF. The CDR3 DNA reads as TGTGCCAGCAGCTTGGCGGGGGGAAGGGATGAGCAGTTCTTC. Based on the CDR3 plus reference TRBV5-4 and TRBJ2-1, the full variable domain is ETGVTQSPTHLIKTRGQQVTLRCSSQSGHNTVSWYQQALGQGPQFIFQYYREEENGRGNFPPRFSGLQFPNYSSELNVNALELDDSALYLCASSLAGGRDEQFFGPGTRLTVL.

This clone was found a few times. The rearrangement uses TRBV2 and TRBJ1-5; D possibly corresponds to TRBD1 (5 bases). Germline V gene sequence: CDR1 SNHLY, CDR2 FYNNEI. The CDR3 loop spans 14 amino acids. The germline V and J ends were trimmed by 6 bases and 7 bases, with 16 bases remaining between them. For the CDR3, the DNA is TGTGCCAGCAGGGGGCAGGGAATCGGGCAGCCCCAGCATTTT. It codes for CASRGQGIGQPQHF.

V usage is TRBV2 and J usage is TRBJ2-1; 7 bases line up with TRBD2. Germline trimming cut 8 bases from V and 5 bases from J; bases unmatched to any gene: 15. CDR1 and CDR2 (germline): SNHLY, FYNNEI. This CDR3 is built from 16 residues. The CDR3 here is CASGGPLGGSNNEQFF. The DNA for the CDR3 is TGTGCCAGCGGTGGCCCTCTTGGCGGGAGCAACAATGAGCAGTTCTTC.

The gene calls are TRBV25-1 and TRBJ1-4; D remains ambiguous. Germline values: CDR1 MGHDK, CDR2 SYGVNS. Trimming pared 4 bases from V and 5 bases from J, leaving 17 bases between. This CDR3 is 16 amino acids long. CDR3 DNA: TGTGCCAGCAGTGTCGGGTCCTCCCTGATGAATGAAAAACTGTTTTTT. Protein: CASSVGSSLMNEKLFF.

The chain carries TRBV5-1 and TRBJ2-1; 10 nucleotides line up with TRBD2. Germline CDR1 SGHRS, CDR2 YFSETQ. The trim removed 3 bases at V and 5 bases at J, leaving 5 bases unmatched. CDR3 size: 15 residues. CDR3 DNA: TGCGCCAGCAGCTCTGGGACTAGCGCCGACAATGAGCAGTTCTTC. Translation gives CASSSGTSADNEQFF. Together with reference TRBV5-1 and TRBJ2-1, the CDR3 gives the full variable domain: KAGVTQTPRYLIKTRGQQVTLSCSPISGHRSVSWYQQTPGQGLQFLFEYFSETQRNKGNFPGRFSGRQFSNSRSEMNVSTLELGDSALYLCASSSGTSADNEQFFGPGTRLTVL.

The chain links TRBV10-3 to TRBJ2-1; weak D call: TRBD1 (6 bases). Germline loops: CDR1 ENHRY, CDR2 SYGVKD. CDR3 size: 15 residues. The V end lost 4 bases, the J end lost 6 bases, and 16 bases lay between the germline ends. CDR3 sequence (DNA): TGTGCCATCAGTGGGTTTACTGGGGGCCCCAATGAGCAGTTCTTC. As protein: CAISGFTGGPNEQFF.

The V and J genes are TRBV12-5 and TRBJ1-2; 7 bases align to TRBD1. CDR1 is LGHNT, CDR2 FRNRAP, per germline. Trimming removed 6 bases from V and 4 bases from J; junction bases left unmatched: 20. This CDR3 spans 18 amino acids. For the CDR3, the DNA is TGTGCTAGTGGCCCAAGGACAGGAGGATCGTGGGGTACCTATGGCTACACCTTC. This gives the protein CASGPRTGGSWGTYGYTF.

The chain links TRBV18 to TRBJ1-5, with a possible D match to TRBD1 (5 bases). Germline V CDR1 and CDR2: KGHSH, LQKENI. V lost 2 bases, J lost 2 bases, and 10 bases lay in between. This CDR3 has 15 residues. The DNA of the CDR3 is TGTGCCAGCTCACCAGGGAGGGGAGGCAATCAGCCCCAGCATTTT. Encoded protein: CASSPGRGGNQPQHF.

This rearrangement joins TRBV7-2 to TRBJ2-3; D perhaps matches TRBD2 (7 bases). Trimming took 5 bases from V and 0 from J, leaving 18 bases between them. The CDR3 runs 17 residues. Germline values: CDR1 SGHTA, CDR2 FQGNSA. The CDR3 nucleotides read TGTGCCAGCAGCGCGGGGAGGGGGTCCCTTAGCACAGATACGCAGTATTTT. This encodes CASSAGRGSLSTDTQYF.

The V and J genes are TRBV29-1 and TRBJ2-1; D gene unclear. Trimming took off 0 bases at V and 7 bases at J, with 16 bases between the two ends. The CDR3 covers 15 residues. Germline V gene lookup returns CDR1 SQVTM and CDR2 ANQGSEA. The CDR3 sequence is CSVEDRIPLLNEQFF. CDR3 DNA: TGCAGCGTTGAAGATCGCATCCCCCTATTGAATGAGCAGTTCTTC.

The chain recombines TRBV5-1 with TRBJ2-7; 10 bases fit TRBD2. CDR1 and CDR2 from the germline V gene are SGHRS and YFSETQ. The CDR3 runs 17 residues. V lost 4 bases and J lost 0; bases outside the gene matches: 10. DNA of the CDR3: TGCGCCAGCAGCCACGCCCGGACTAGCGGAAGCTCCTACGAGCAGTACTTC. This translates into CASSHARTSGSSYEQYF.

This sequence joins TRBV5-5 and TRBJ1-2, with D hard to call. Germline V CDR1 and CDR2: SGHKS, YYEKEE (reference sequence). V was cut by 0 bases and J by 2 bases, with 5 bases left in between. The CDR3 is made up of 13 amino acids. The CDR3 spells CASSLDGNYGYTF. In DNA form, the CDR3 reads TGTGCCAGCAGCTTGGACGGGAACTATGGCTACACCTTC.

The genes are TRBV6-5 and TRBJ2-1, with TRBD2 matching over 13 bases. CDR1 MNHEY and CDR2 SVGAGI come from the germline V gene. The CDR3 has 15 residues. V gave up 6 bases and J gave up 10 bases; unmatched junction bases: 9. CDR3 coding DNA: TGTGCCAGCAGCAGGACTAGCGGGAGCGCAAGCGAGCAGTTCTTC. Translated, it gives CASSRTSGSASEQFF.

This chain links TRBV3-1 (or the pseudogene TRBV3-2) with TRBJ2-2; 8 bases agree with TRBD1. V was pared by 4 bases and J by 7 bases, with 14 bases of the junction left unmatched. Germline V CDR1 and CDR2: LGHDT, YNNKEL (reference sequence). The CDR3 consists of 17 residues. The CDR3 loop reads CASSLPGTGLTGGELFF. The DNA of the CDR3 is TGTGCCAGCAGCCTCCCCGGGACAGGCCTGACTGGCGGGGAGCTGTTTTTT.

This clone was observed once. The rearrangement joins TRBV2 to TRBJ1-2; D remains unclear. V shed 4 bases and J shed 4 bases, with 10 bases lying between them. The germline V gene has CDR1 SNHLY and CDR2 FYNNEI. CDR3 length equals 13 residues. For the CDR3, the DNA is TGTGCCAGCAGTGCTGGACTCAGCTATGGCTACACCTTC. Protein: CASSAGLSYGYTF.

This sequence joins TRBV28 and TRBJ1-2; 9 nucleotides match TRBD1. CDR3 length: 14 amino acids. Trimming took 8 bases from V and 7 from J; bases not matched to a gene: 11. Germline V gene lookup returns CDR1 MDHEN and CDR2 SYDVKM. CDR3 bases: TGTGCCAGCTGTGGGACAGGGAGGGGTATTGGCTACACCTTC. Amino acids: CASCGTGRGIGYTF.

The chain uses TRBV28 and TRBJ1-4, with 8 nucleotides matching TRBD1. Germline assignment: CDR1 MDHEN and CDR2 SYDVKM. J was trimmed by 1 base and V by 5 bases; bases with no gene match: 6. The CDR3 contains 16 residues. The CDR3 is CASSIRTGQTNEKLFF. The CDR3 DNA sequence: TGTGCCAGCAGTATCCGGACAGGGCAAACTAATGAAAAACTGTTTTTT.

The gene calls are TRBV19 and TRBJ1-5, with D perhaps matching TRBD1 (5 bases). V lost 1 base, J lost 1 base, and 8 bases lay in between. Germline values: CDR1 LNHDA, CDR2 SQIVND (reference sequence). The length of the CDR3 is 15 residues. The CDR3 sequence: CASSIGTSSNQPQHF. The CDR3 DNA sequence: TGTGCCAGTAGTATAGGGACATCGAGCAATCAGCCCCAGCATTTT.